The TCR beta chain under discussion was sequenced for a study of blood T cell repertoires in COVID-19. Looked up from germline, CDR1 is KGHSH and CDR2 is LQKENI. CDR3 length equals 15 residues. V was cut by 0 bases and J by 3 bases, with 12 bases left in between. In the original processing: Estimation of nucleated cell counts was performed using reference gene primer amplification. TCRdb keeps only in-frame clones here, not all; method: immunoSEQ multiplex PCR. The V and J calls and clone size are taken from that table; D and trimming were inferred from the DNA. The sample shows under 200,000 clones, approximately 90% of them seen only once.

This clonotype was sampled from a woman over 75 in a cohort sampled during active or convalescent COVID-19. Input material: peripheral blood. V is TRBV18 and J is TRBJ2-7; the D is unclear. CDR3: CASSPPSAPHYEQYF. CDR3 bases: TGTGCCAGCTCACCACCCTCCGCCCCACACTACGAGCAGTACTTC.